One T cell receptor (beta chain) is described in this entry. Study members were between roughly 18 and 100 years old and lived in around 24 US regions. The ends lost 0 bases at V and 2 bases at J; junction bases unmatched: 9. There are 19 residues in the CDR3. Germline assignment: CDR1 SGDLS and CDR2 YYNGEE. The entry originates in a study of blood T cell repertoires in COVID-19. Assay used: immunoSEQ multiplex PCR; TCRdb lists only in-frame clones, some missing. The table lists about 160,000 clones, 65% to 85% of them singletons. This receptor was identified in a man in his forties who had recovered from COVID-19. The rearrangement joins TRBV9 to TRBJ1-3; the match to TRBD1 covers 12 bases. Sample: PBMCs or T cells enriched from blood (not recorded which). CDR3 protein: CASSVGPPGTGGTGNTIYF. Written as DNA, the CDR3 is TGTGCCAGCAGCGTAGGCCCTCCCGGGACAGGGGGCACTGGAAACACCATATATTTT.